What follows are 4 T cell receptor beta chains derived from one specimen sequenced in a study of blood T cell repertoires in COVID-19. The protocol was immunoSEQ multiplex PCR, while the TCRdb copy is restricted to in-frame clones and leaves out a portion. This table holds a few hundred thousand clones, 70% to 85% found once. The sample comprised peripheral blood. The receptor source for this set is a woman between 40 and 55 years old who had recovered from COVID-19.

The V call is TRBV12-3 or TRBV12-4, the J call TRBJ1-1, with D hard to call. Trimming took off 5 bases at V and 10 bases at J, with 17 bases between the two ends. The CDR3 length is 13 residues. In DNA form, the CDR3 reads TGTGCCAGCAGTAGGTCAGGAAGTGTGAGAGCTTTCTTT. Protein sequence: CASSRSGSVRAFF.

The chain recombines TRBV9 with TRBJ1-4; 11 bases fit TRBD1. There are 14 residues in the CDR3. The V segment lost 3 bases and the J segment 7 bases; nucleotides outside the gene matches: 2. Germline V CDR1 and CDR2: SGDLS, YYNGEE. The CDR3 protein is CASSAGQGAEKLFF. The CDR3 DNA follows: TGTGCCAGCAGCGCCGGACAGGGGGCTGAAAAACTGTTTTTT.

The chain uses TRBV7-9 and TRBJ2-7; D gene uncertain. Per germline, CDR1 SEHNR and CDR2 FQNEAQ (reference sequence). V dropped 4 bases and J dropped 3 bases, with 10 bases sitting between them. This CDR3 contains 13 residues. CDR3 sequence (DNA): TGTGCCAGCAGCTCAGTCCCCTTCTACGAGCAGTACTTC. This encodes CASSSVPFYEQYF.

The chain is built from TRBV5-4 and TRBJ1-2; TRBD1 agrees at 7 bases. Per the germline V gene, CDR1 is SGHNT and CDR2 is YYREEE (reference sequence). This CDR3 contains 14 residues. J gave up 3 bases and V 0 bases, and 2 bases lay outside the gene matches. The CDR3 here is CASSLATGDYGYTF. For the CDR3, the DNA is TGTGCCAGCAGCTTGGCCACAGGGGACTATGGCTACACCTTC.